Given below is one TCR beta chain in context. Its antigen remains unidentified. This record comes from a study of cytomegalovirus exposure and HLA in healthy donors. Findings and limits, study-wide: The dataset shows that most TCR sequences were rare, while some public TCRs occurred in many donors. Investigators reported 150 to 200 TCR beta chains as tied to cytomegalovirus. Immune exposure information comprised only CMV serostatus.

This PCR relied on a set of 60 Vbeta primers and 13 Jbeta primers. The table came from immunoSEQ multiplex PCR; TCRdb's copy has only in-frame clones and leaves some out. The sample shows approximately 140,000 clones, about three quarters of them seen only once. The sample consisted of PBMCs. The sequence was collected from a woman under 30 in good health and CMV-seronegative.

CDR3 loop: CASSLRNGGEAFF. As DNA, the CDR3 is TGCGCCAGCAGCTTGAGGAATGGAGGCGAAGCTTTCTTT. The V and J genes are TRBV5-1 and TRBJ1-1; D gene unclear. Looked up from germline, CDR1 is SGHRS and CDR2 is YFSETQ. V was clipped by 1 base and J by 8 bases, with 12 bases between them. CDR3 length: 13 amino acids. The full variable domain, with the rest looked up from reference TRBV5-1 and TRBJ1-1, is KAGVTQTPRYLIKTRGQQVTLSCSPISGHRSVSWYQQTPGQGLQFLFEYFSETQRNKGNFPGRFSGRQFSNSRSEMNVSTLELGDSALYLCASSLRNGGEAFFGQGTRLTVV.